Below are 30 T cell receptor beta chains sequenced from a single sample in a study of blood T cells in healthy people across ages. Combining a sample-barcoded 5' primer with a J-beta primer mix, a second PCR ran for 7 to 11 cycles. TCRdb fed the 5' RACE reads into MiXCR, producing one record per CDR3 protein. The data contain about 590,000 distinct CDR3 sequences, about 30% of them seen just once; the ten biggest clones take up 15% to 19%. The sequencing input was blood. Every receptor here comes from an elderly woman in good health.

The V gene is TRBV27, the J gene TRBJ2-1; D perhaps matches TRBD1 (5 bases). Germline-derived CDR1 and CDR2 are MNHEY and SMNVEV (reference sequence). Trimming removed 5 bases at V and 10 bases at J, with 12 bases between. This CDR3 contains 12 residues. In DNA form, the CDR3 reads TGTGCCAGCAGTCCGGACAAAAGAGAGCAGTTCTTC. Translating gives CASSPDKREQFF.

The CDR3 DNA reads as TGTGCCAGTAGTATGGGACAGGGCCTCCAAGAGACCCAGTACTTC. Translated, it gives CASSMGQGLQETQYF. V is TRBV19 and J is TRBJ2-5, with 9 bases aligning to TRBD1. V gave up 3 bases and J gave up 1 base; unmatched junction bases: 3. Germline V gives CDR1 LNHDA, CDR2 SQIVND (reference sequence). CDR3 size: 15 residues.

With respect to this clonotype: This may come from a read error, since a much larger clone is one base off. This chain's CDR3 is CASSFFAQETQFF. DNA for the CDR3: TGTGCCAGCAGCTTTTTCGCCCAAGAGACCCAGTTCTTC. The rearrangement links TRBV11-2 to TRBJ2-1; D gene uncertain. In germline, CDR1 is SGHAT, CDR2 FQNNGV. The CDR3 contains 13 residues. Trimming cost V 3 bases and J 13 bases, with 16 bases left between them.

V and J are TRBV6-9 and TRBJ1-2; TRBD1 might be the D (5 bases). Germline V gene sequence: CDR1 MNHGY, CDR2 SVAAGI. The CDR3 spans 15 residues. The germline V and J ends were trimmed by 1 base and 2 bases, with 11 bases remaining between them. CDR3: CASSYYPGTNYGYTF. CDR3 in DNA: TGTGCCAGCAGTTATTACCCAGGGACGAACTATGGCTACACCTTC.

This clonotype was counted between two and nine times. V usage is TRBV28 and J usage is TRBJ1-2; the match to TRBD1 covers 10 bases. The CDR3 covers 16 residues. Germline values: CDR1 MDHEN, CDR2 SYDVKM. J was trimmed by 11 bases and V by 2 bases; bases with no gene match: 14. In nucleotides, the CDR3 is TGTGCCAGCAGTTTAACTAGCGTGGACAGGGGGGGGAAGTACACCTTC. It is translated as CASSLTSVDRGGKYTF.

This clonotype showed up just once. The rearrangement joins TRBV6-1 to TRBJ2-2; a weak D match, TRBD2 (7 bases). Deletions cut 8 bases from V and 7 bases from J, with 26 bases between. Germline V gene data show CDR1 as MNHNS and CDR2 as SASEGT. The CDR3 sequence is 17 residues long. DNA for the CDR3: TGTGCCAGCTGCCTGGGCCGGGGAGGGGGGGCTAGCGGGGAGCTGTTTTTT. Encoded protein: CASCLGRGGGASGELFF.

In this sample, this clonotype turned up many times. The chain recombines TRBV20-1 with TRBJ2-7, with 7 bases fitting TRBD2. This CDR3 contains 14 residues. Germline V lookup: CDR1 DFQATT, CDR2 SNEGSKA (reference sequence). Losses at the gene ends were 6 bases for V and 6 bases for J; bases not matched to a gene: 14. The CDR3 DNA reads as TGCAGTGCGGCTCTAGCGGCTGGTCGTCGCGAGCAGTACTTC. It is translated as CSAALAAGRREQYF.

This chain connects TRBV6-6 to TRBJ1-1, with 7 bases fitting TRBD1. The trim removed 6 bases at V and 1 base at J, leaving 11 bases unmatched. Germline-derived CDR1 and CDR2 are MNHNY and SVGAGI (reference sequence). The CDR3 contains 16 residues. The CDR3 is CASRDRDRAGNTEAFF. CDR3 sequence (DNA): TGTGCCAGCAGGGACCGAGACAGGGCGGGGAACACTGAAGCTTTCTTT.

This clonotype was detected only a few times. The chain employs TRBV2 and TRBJ1-5, with D possibly TRBD1 on 5 matching bases. Germline V gene data show CDR1 as SNHLY and CDR2 as FYNNEI. The ends were cut back, 7 bases at V and 0 bases at J, with 13 bases in the middle. There are 15 residues in the CDR3. CDR3 nucleotides: TGTGCCAGCACCGCACGGGGGTATAGCAATCAGCCCCAGCATTTT. Its protein product is CASTARGYSNQPQHF.

This clonotype appeared many times. V gene TRBV19 combines with J gene TRBJ2-5; D remains ambiguous. Trimming stripped 3 bases from V and 0 bases from J, with 11 bases between. The CDR3 spans 15 residues. CDR1 is LNHDA and CDR2 is SQIVND in the germline V gene (reference sequence). CDR3 sequence: CASSIGRSDQETQYF. In DNA form, the CDR3 reads TGTGCCAGTAGTATTGGGCGGTCAGACCAAGAGACCCAGTACTTC.

This clonotype has a handful of counts. This chain links TRBV20-1 with TRBJ2-7, with TRBD2 matching over 7 bases. This CDR3 spans 13 amino acids. Germline loops: CDR1 DFQATT, CDR2 SNEGSKA (reference sequence). The junction had 4 bases not matched to a gene; V was cut back by 2 bases and J by 3 bases. The CDR3 DNA follows: TGCAGTGCTAGAAATCCGGGGGGCTACGAGCAGTACTTC. Protein sequence: CSARNPGGYEQYF.

This clonotype was counted only a few times. A junction end diverges from the germline sequence, so it may reflect a read error. V usage is TRBV12-3 or TRBV12-4 and J usage is TRBJ2-7, with a possible D match to TRBD1 (5 bases). CDR3 length equals 13 residues. CDR3 region: CVSSLRQGYEQYF. DNA for the CDR3: TGTGTCAGCAGTTTAAGGCAGGGCTACGAGCAGTACTTC.

The rearrangement uses TRBV4-3 and TRBJ1-1; D unresolved. The CDR3 has 14 amino acids. CDR1 is LGHNA, CDR2 YSLEER, per germline. V shed 0 bases and J shed 10 bases, with 15 bases lying between them. CDR3 nucleotide sequence: TGCGCCAGCAGCCAAGACAGGAGGAGAGCTGCAGCTTTCTTT. This encodes CASSQDRRRAAAFF.

This clonotype was observed a few times. The rearrangement joins TRBV5-4 to TRBJ2-2, with TRBD1 matching 7 bases. Germline values: CDR1 SGHNT, CDR2 YYREEE (reference sequence). The CDR3 is 15 amino acids. V was pared by 5 bases and J by 6 bases, with 10 bases of the junction left unmatched. The CDR3 coding sequence is TGTGCCAGCAGAAGGGACCAGGGGGTGGCCGGGGAGCTGTTTTTT. It encodes CASRRDQGVAGELFF.

This clonotype was detected only once. One base away lies a much larger clone, so this may be a sequencing read error. The J gene is TRBJ2-6, the V gene TRBV30, with unresolved D. V was cut by 1 base and J by 15 bases, with 4 bases left in between. The CDR3 contains 9 residues. Germline loops: CDR1 GTSNPN, CDR2 SVGIG (reference sequence). The CDR3 coding sequence is TGTGCCTGGAGTGCACCCCTGACTTTC. This gives the protein CAWSAPLTF.

As to this clonotype: Sequence at one end of the junction differs from germline and may be a read error. The chain carries TRBV19 and TRBJ2-6; weak D call: TRBD1 (6 bases). CDR3 length: 15 residues. Germline values: CDR1 LNHDA, CDR2 SQIVND (reference sequence). The CDR3: CASSLGQTGANVRTF. The CDR3, as DNA: TGTGCCAGTAGCTTGGGACAAACTGGGGCCAACGTCCGGACTTTC.

The CDR3 is CASSDRDTTDTQYF. DNA of the CDR3: TGTGCCAGCAGTGACCGGGACACAACAGATACGCAGTATTTT. The chain combines TRBV6-1 with TRBJ2-3; D might be TRBD1 (6 bases). Germline CDR1 MNHNS, CDR2 SASEGT. The CDR3 runs to 14 residues. Trimming pared 3 bases from V and 3 bases from J, leaving 10 bases between.

The table lists this clonotype with many counts. The chain combines TRBV4-2 with TRBJ1-2, with 9 positions matching TRBD1. CDR3 length: 15 amino acids. In germline, CDR1 is LGHNA, CDR2 YNFKEQ. V lost 4 bases to trimming and J lost 3 bases; unmatched junction nucleotides: 6. CDR3 sequence: CASSPRTGEDYGYTF. The CDR3 nucleotides are TGTGCCAGCAGCCCTCGGACAGGGGAGGACTATGGCTACACCTTC.

The chain links TRBV6-4 to TRBJ2-1, with a weak D call TRBD2 (6 bases). With 5 bases removed from V and 4 bases from J, the gap between germline ends came to 18 bases. Germline CDR1 and CDR2: MRHNA and SNTAGT. The CDR3 has 16 residues. The CDR3 bases are TGTGCCAGCAGTCCGATTGGCGGGGAGAAGTACAATGAGCAGTTCTTC. Protein: CASSPIGGEKYNEQFF.

This clonotype was counted ten times or more. The rearrangement links TRBV28 to TRBJ2-1, with TRBD1 matching over 9 bases. The V and J ends lost 6 bases and 9 bases, in that order; junction bases with no gene match: 12. The CDR3 runs 15 residues. Germline V gives CDR1 MDHEN, CDR2 SYDVKM. The CDR3 loop is CASRPPGQGLSEQFF. DNA of the CDR3: TGTGCCAGCAGGCCTCCGGGACAGGGTTTGAGTGAGCAGTTCTTC. The full variable domain, completed using reference TRBV28 and TRBJ2-1, is DVKVTQSSRYLVKRTGEKVFLECVQDMDHENMFWYRQDPGLGLRLIYFSYDVKMKEKGDIPEGYSVSREKKERFSLILESASTNQTSMYLCASRPPGQGLSEQFFGPGTRLTVL.

This clonotype was counted ten times or more. The J gene is TRBJ2-7, the V gene TRBV29-1; TRBD1 is a possible D gene (5 bases). This CDR3 region has 11 residues. The germline V gene has CDR1 SQVTM and CDR2 ANQGSEA. The V gene lost 2 bases and the J gene lost 5 bases, with 7 bases spanning the gap. CDR3 sequence: CSVESRDEQYF. CDR3 nucleotide sequence: TGCAGCGTTGAAAGCAGGGACGAGCAGTACTTC.

In this sample, this clonotype turned up many times. V gene TRBV27 combines with J gene TRBJ1-4; D remains ambiguous. The length of the CDR3 is 16 residues. Trimming left V 4 bases short and J 2 bases short, with 14 bases between. Looked up from germline, CDR1 is MNHEY and CDR2 is SMNVEV (reference sequence). The CDR3 coding sequence is TGTGCCAGCAGTTCTGGACGGCCGGGGACTAATGAAAAACTGTTTTTT. Translated, it gives CASSSGRPGTNEKLFF.

This clonotype has a count of ten or more. This sequence joins TRBV7-9 and TRBJ2-5, with 9 positions matching TRBD2. Germline trimming cut 5 bases from V and 2 bases from J; bases unmatched to any gene: 12. Germline V gene sequence: CDR1 SEHNR, CDR2 FQNEAQ (reference sequence). The CDR3 contains 17 residues. The CDR3 region has the DNA TGTGCCAGCAGCGTCGGCGTGGGTAGCGGGGGACAAGAGACCCAGTACTTC. It translates to CASSVGVGSGGQETQYF.

There are many counts of this clonotype. The chain uses TRBV7-2 and TRBJ1-4; D may be TRBD1 (5 bases). Trimming took 4 bases from V and 6 from J, leaving 12 bases between them. Germline V CDR1 and CDR2: SGHTA, FQGNSA. CDR3 length: 14 amino acids. CDR3 amino acids: CASSSRQFYEKLFF. Here the CDR3 DNA reads TGTGCCAGCAGCTCAAGACAGTTTTATGAAAAACTGTTTTTT.

V usage is TRBV29-1 and J usage is TRBJ2-7; D is possibly TRBD1 (6 bases). Germline V gene data show CDR1 as SQVTM and CDR2 as ANQGSEA. CDR3 length: 15 amino acids. V shed 3 bases and J shed 0 bases, with 15 bases lying between them. As DNA, the CDR3 is TGCAGCGTTGAGAGTGGGACAACGAGCTCCTACGAGCAGTACTTC. Encoded protein: CSVESGTTSSYEQYF.

This clonotype was detected many times. V usage is TRBV5-4 and J usage is TRBJ2-7; the D is unclear. This CDR3 contains 14 residues. Germline V lookup: CDR1 SGHNT, CDR2 YYREEE (reference sequence). V shed 2 bases and J shed 2 bases, with 11 bases lying between them. The CDR3 protein is CASSLGRSTYEQYF. The CDR3, as DNA: TGTGCCAGCAGCTTAGGTCGGTCTACCTACGAGCAGTACTTC.

This clonotype was counted many times. V usage is TRBV10-3 and J usage is TRBJ2-3; 11 nucleotides align to TRBD2. The CDR3 covers 17 residues. V lost 6 bases to trimming and J lost 3 bases; unmatched junction nucleotides: 11. CDR1 ENHRY and CDR2 SYGVKD come from the germline V gene. The CDR3 DNA reads as TGTGCCATCAGAGCTAGCGGGGGGCCACACCTTACAGATACGCAGTATTTT. Protein: CAIRASGGPHLTDTQYF.

In regard to this clonotype: One end of the junction is discordant with germline, which a read error may explain. This sequence joins TRBV5-1 and TRBJ2-1, with a possible D match to TRBD1 (5 bases). The germline gives CDR1 SGHRS, CDR2 YFSETQ. This CDR3 spans 16 amino acids. The CDR3 protein is CVSSLARVGSYNGQFF. In DNA, the CDR3 is TGCGTCAGCAGCTTGGCCAGGGTAGGCTCCTACAATGGGCAGTTCTTC.

This clonotype was seen more than once but under ten times. This may come from a read error, since a much larger clone is one base off. The chain combines TRBV7-2 with TRBJ2-5; D not certain. The CDR3 totals 15 residues. The V gene lost 3 bases and the J gene lost 11 bases, with 22 bases spanning the gap. Germline-derived CDR1 and CDR2 are SGHTA and FQGNSA. The CDR3 sequence: CASSFGSEIYNEQYF. The CDR3 DNA sequence: TGTGCCAGCAGCTTCGGGTCCGAGATATACAATGAGCAGTACTTC.

The rearrangement uses TRBV6-6 and TRBJ2-1, with 11 positions matching TRBD2. The germline V gene has CDR1 MNHNY and CDR2 SVGAGI (reference sequence). The CDR3 extends over 16 amino acids. After removal of 1 base from V and 2 bases from J, the junction contained 1 base not matched to a gene. The CDR3, as DNA: TGTGCCAGCAGTTACTATAGCGGGGGGGCCTACAATGAGCAGTTCTTC. This translates into CASSYYSGGAYNEQFF.